The 5 T cell receptor beta chains below were found in one sample sequenced in a study of cytomegalovirus exposure and HLA in healthy donors. The PCR was carried out with 60 Vbeta primers and 13 Jbeta primers. Sequencing used immunoSEQ multiplex PCR; TCRdb keeps in-frame clones, though not all of them. The data hold 150,000 to 200,000 clones, with around four fifths observed a single time. Sequenced sample: PBMCs. These receptors all stem from a man between 18 and 35 years old in good health and CMV-seropositive.

The chain links TRBV7-9 to TRBJ1-2; the match to TRBD1 covers 8 bases. The CDR3 runs to 15 residues. Germline V gene lookup returns CDR1 SEHNR and CDR2 FQNEAQ (reference sequence). V lost 2 bases to trimming and J lost 7 bases; unmatched junction nucleotides: 9. The CDR3 bases are TGTGCCAGCAGCTTAATCCAGACAGGGGCACGTGGCTACACCTTC. Protein: CASSLIQTGARGYTF.

This clone was seen a single time. The chain links TRBV29-1 to TRBJ1-4, with D possibly TRBD1 on 6 matching bases. The V end lost 1 base, the J end lost 0 bases, and 6 bases lay between the germline ends. Germline assignment: CDR1 SQVTM and CDR2 ANQGSEA. The CDR3 runs 14 residues. The CDR3 DNA is TGCAGCGTTGAAGGGACAGCAACTAATGAAAAACTGTTTTTT. Amino acids: CSVEGTATNEKLFF.

The chain is built from TRBV2 and TRBJ2-3; D is unclear. Germline-derived CDR1 and CDR2 are SNHLY and FYNNEI. V was clipped by 7 bases and J by 5 bases, with 7 bases between them. CDR3 length equals 11 residues. The DNA of the CDR3 is TGTGCCAGCAAGTCTAGAGATACGCAGTATTTT. This codes for CASKSRDTQYF.

The V gene is TRBV27, the J gene TRBJ2-7; TRBD1 agrees at 10 bases. The ends lost 5 bases at V and 3 bases at J; junction bases unmatched: 4. The CDR3 spans 14 residues. From germline, CDR1 is MNHEY and CDR2 SMNVEV (reference sequence). This CDR3 reads CASSRDRGGYEQYF. DNA for the CDR3: TGTGCCAGCAGTCGGGACAGGGGAGGCTACGAGCAGTACTTC.

The chain combines TRBV19 with TRBJ2-1; the D gene is possibly TRBD2 (6 bases). The CDR3 covers 17 residues. V shed 6 bases and J shed 4 bases, with 22 bases lying between them. Germline V gene data show CDR1 as LNHDA and CDR2 as SQIVND (reference sequence). CDR3 in amino acids: CASRFSSWGDLYNEQFF. Here the CDR3 DNA reads TGTGCCAGTAGATTTAGTTCGTGGGGGGACCTGTACAATGAGCAGTTCTTC.